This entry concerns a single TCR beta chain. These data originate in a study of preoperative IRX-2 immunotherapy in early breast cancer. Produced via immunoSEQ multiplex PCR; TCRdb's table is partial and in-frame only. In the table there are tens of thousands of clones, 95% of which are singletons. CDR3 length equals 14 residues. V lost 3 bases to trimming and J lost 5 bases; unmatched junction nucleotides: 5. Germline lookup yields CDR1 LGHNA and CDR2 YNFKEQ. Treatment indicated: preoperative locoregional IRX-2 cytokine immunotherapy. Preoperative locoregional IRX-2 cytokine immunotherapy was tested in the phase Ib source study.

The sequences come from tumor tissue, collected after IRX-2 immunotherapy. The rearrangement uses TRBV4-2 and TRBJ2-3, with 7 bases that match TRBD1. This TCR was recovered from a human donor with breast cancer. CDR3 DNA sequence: TGTGCCAGCAGCCAGACAGGGTTCGGAGATACGCAGTATTTT. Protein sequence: CASSQTGFGDTQYF.